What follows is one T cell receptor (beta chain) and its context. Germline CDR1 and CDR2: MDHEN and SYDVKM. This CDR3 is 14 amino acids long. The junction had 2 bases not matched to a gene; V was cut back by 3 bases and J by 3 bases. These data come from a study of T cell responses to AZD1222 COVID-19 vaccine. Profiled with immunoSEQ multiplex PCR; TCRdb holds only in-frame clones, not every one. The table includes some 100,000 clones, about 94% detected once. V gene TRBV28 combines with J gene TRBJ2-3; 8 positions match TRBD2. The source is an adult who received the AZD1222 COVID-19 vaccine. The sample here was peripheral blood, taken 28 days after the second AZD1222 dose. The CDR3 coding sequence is TGTGCCAGCAGTTTTGTAGCGGGAACAGATACGCAGTATTTT. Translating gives CASSFVAGTDTQYF.